A single sample is the source of the 10 T cell receptor beta chains below, sequenced in a study of T-cell memory formation after mild COVID-19. TCRdb used MiXCR to reprocess the 5' RACE reads, holding one entry per CDR3 protein. The sample gives 200,000 to 300,000 distinct CDR3 sequences, 9.4% of which show up once; 22% is in the top ten. Sequenced sample: PBMCs or a T cell subset sorted from them (not recorded which). Source of these receptors: a man aged 18 to 30 who had mild COVID-19 (a few samples of this study predate the infection). Cell type and time point are not known.

This clonotype was counted only a few times. This chain uses TRBV20-1 with TRBJ2-5; 12 positions agree with TRBD2. V was pared by 5 bases and J by 5 bases, with 6 bases of the junction left unmatched. This CDR3 has 14 amino acids. Germline CDR1 DFQATT, CDR2 SNEGSKA (reference sequence). The CDR3 reads CSAFTSGGRETQYF. The CDR3 coding sequence is TGCAGTGCTTTTACTAGCGGGGGGCGGGAGACCCAGTACTTC.

J is TRBJ2-7 and V is TRBV7-2, with 8 bases that match TRBD2. This CDR3 is 15 amino acids long. Unmatched junction bases numbered 9, after V lost 5 bases and J lost 3 bases. Germline loops: CDR1 SGHTA, CDR2 FQGNSA. DNA of the CDR3: TGTGCCAGCAGCCCGACGCTAGCGGGCTACTACGAGCAGTACTTC. Protein: CASSPTLAGYYEQYF.

This clonotype was detected a few times. The chain recombines TRBV6-5 with TRBJ1-4; 7 bases agree with TRBD1. Per germline, CDR1 MNHEY and CDR2 SVGAGI. The junction had 6 bases not matched to a gene; V was cut back by 4 bases and J by 7 bases. This CDR3 contains 14 residues. The CDR3 sequence is CASSSDRASEKLFF. Here the CDR3 DNA reads TGTGCCAGCAGTTCTGACAGGGCTAGTGAAAAACTGTTTTTT.

The chain carries TRBV19 and TRBJ2-1, with 9 bases identical to TRBD2. The germline V gene has CDR1 LNHDA and CDR2 SQIVND (reference sequence). J lost 12 bases, V lost 1 base, and 10 bases had no gene match. This CDR3 comprises 15 residues. This chain's CDR3 is CASSIGSGGSEWQFF. CDR3 nucleotides: TGTGCCAGTAGTATAGGGAGCGGGGGGTCAGAATGGCAGTTCTTC.

The V call is TRBV6-2 or TRBV6-3, the J call TRBJ2-1; 14 bases map to TRBD2. The trim removed 2 bases at V and 0 bases at J, leaving 6 bases unmatched. The length of the CDR3 is 19 residues. CDR1 and CDR2 from the germline V gene are MNHEY and SVGEGT. The CDR3 DNA reads TGTGCCAGCAGTTACCCCGGACTAGCGGGGGGTCCCTCCTACAATGAGCAGTTCTTC. Protein: CASSYPGLAGGPSYNEQFF.

The chain is built from TRBV3-1 and TRBJ2-1; 7 nucleotides line up with TRBD1. J gave up 4 bases and V 5 bases, and 8 bases lay outside the gene matches. CDR1 is LGHDT and CDR2 is YNNKEL in the germline V gene (reference sequence). The CDR3 is made up of 15 amino acids. The CDR3 loop is CASSSSWGQYNEQFF. As DNA, the CDR3 is TGTGCCAGCAGCAGCTCTTGGGGACAGTACAATGAGCAGTTCTTC.

The sample holds a few counts of this clonotype. The chain uses TRBV20-1 and TRBJ1-5, with 9 bases lining up with TRBD1. After removal of 3 bases from V and 2 bases from J, the junction contained 2 bases not matched to a gene. Germline lookup yields CDR1 DFQATT and CDR2 SNEGSKA (reference sequence). This CDR3 is built from 14 residues. CDR3 nucleotide sequence: TGCAGTGCTAGGGGACAGGGAGGCAATCAGCCCCAGCATTTT. It is translated as CSARGQGGNQPQHF.

This clonotype was counted ten times or more. The V and J genes are TRBV5-1 and TRBJ2-3; D remains ambiguous. From germline, CDR1 is SGHRS and CDR2 YFSETQ. V shed 0 bases and J shed 5 bases, with 16 bases lying between them. This CDR3 contains 16 residues. CDR3 coding DNA: TGCGCCAGCAGCTTGGAGGGTCCAACCCCAGGAGATACGCAGTATTTT. This encodes CASSLEGPTPGDTQYF.

J is TRBJ2-7 and V is TRBV6-5; D might be TRBD2 (6 bases). The CDR3 loop spans 15 amino acids. Germline lookup yields CDR1 MNHEY and CDR2 SVGAGI. Trimming stripped 6 bases from V and 0 bases from J, with 15 bases between. The CDR3: CASRRDGKTSYEQYF. The CDR3 coding sequence is TGTGCCAGCAGGCGGGACGGCAAGACCTCCTACGAGCAGTACTTC.

The chain carries TRBV15 and TRBJ2-5; D uncertain. Trimming shortened V by 2 bases and J by 1 base, and 8 bases separated the two germline ends. CDR3 length equals 14 residues. CDR1 LNHNV and CDR2 YYDKDF come from the germline V gene (reference sequence). The CDR3, as DNA: TGTGCCACCAGCAGATGGTGGGGCCAAGAGACCCAGTACTTC. This translates into CATSRWWGQETQYF. Full variable domain (remainder filled in from reference TRBV15 and TRBJ2-5): DAMVIQNPRYQVTQFGKPVTLSCSQTLNHNVMYWYQQKSSQAPKLLFHYYDKDFNNEADTPDNFQSRRPNTSFCFLDIRSPGLGDTAMYLCATSRWWGQETQYFGPGTRLLVL.